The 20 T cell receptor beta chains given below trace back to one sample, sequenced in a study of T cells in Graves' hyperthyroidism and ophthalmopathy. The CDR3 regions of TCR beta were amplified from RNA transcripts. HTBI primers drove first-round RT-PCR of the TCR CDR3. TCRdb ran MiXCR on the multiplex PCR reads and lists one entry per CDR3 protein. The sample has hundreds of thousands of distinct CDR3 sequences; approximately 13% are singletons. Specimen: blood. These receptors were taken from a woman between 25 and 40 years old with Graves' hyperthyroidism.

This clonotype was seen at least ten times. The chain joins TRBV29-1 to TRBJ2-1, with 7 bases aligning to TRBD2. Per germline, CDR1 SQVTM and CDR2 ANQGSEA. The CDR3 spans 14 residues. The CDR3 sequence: CIKTSPAPGNEQFF. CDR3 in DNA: TGCATCAAGACTAGCCCTGCCCCTGGCAATGAGCAGTTCTTC.

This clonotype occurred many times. This CDR3 is CASSLSLGDSQPQHF. In nucleotides, the CDR3 is TGTGCCAGCAGCTTGTCGCTAGGGGATAGCCAGCCCCAGCATTTT. V usage is TRBV7-2 and J usage is TRBJ1-5, with D possibly matching TRBD1 (5 bases). With 3 bases removed from V and 7 bases from J, the gap between germline ends came to 16 bases. The germline CDR1 and CDR2 sequences are SGHTA and FQGNSA. The CDR3 length is 15 residues.

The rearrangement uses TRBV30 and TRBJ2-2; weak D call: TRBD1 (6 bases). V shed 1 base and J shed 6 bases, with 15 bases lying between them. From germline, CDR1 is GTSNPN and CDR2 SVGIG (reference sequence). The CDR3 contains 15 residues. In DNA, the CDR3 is TGTGCCTGGAGTGGGACACAGGGTAGGGCCGGGGAGCTGTTTTTT. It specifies CAWSGTQGRAGELFF.

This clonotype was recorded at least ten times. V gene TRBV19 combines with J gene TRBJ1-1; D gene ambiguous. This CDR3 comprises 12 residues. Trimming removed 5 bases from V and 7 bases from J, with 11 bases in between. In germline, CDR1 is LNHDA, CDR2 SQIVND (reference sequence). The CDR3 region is CASSLTGDEAFF. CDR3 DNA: TGTGCCAGTAGTTTGACCGGTGATGAAGCTTTCTTT.

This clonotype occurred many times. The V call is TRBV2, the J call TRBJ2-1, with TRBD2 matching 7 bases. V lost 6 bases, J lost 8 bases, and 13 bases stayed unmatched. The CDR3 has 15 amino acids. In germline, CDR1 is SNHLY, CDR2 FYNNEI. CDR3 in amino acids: CASRDPGLPIYEQFF. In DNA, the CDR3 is TGTGCCAGCAGGGACCCGGGACTACCTATATATGAGCAGTTCTTC.

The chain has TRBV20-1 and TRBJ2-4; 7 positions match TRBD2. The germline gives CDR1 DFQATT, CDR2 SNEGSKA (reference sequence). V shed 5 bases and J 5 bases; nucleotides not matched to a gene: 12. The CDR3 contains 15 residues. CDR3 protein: CSAPARGRAQNIQYF. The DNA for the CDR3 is TGCAGTGCTCCTGCGCGGGGGAGGGCCCAAAACATTCAGTACTTC.

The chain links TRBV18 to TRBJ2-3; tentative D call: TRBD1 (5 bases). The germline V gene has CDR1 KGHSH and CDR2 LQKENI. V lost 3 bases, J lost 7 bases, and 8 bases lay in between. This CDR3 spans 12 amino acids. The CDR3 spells CASSPQGYTQYF. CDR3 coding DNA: TGTGCCAGCTCACCTCAGGGCTATACGCAGTATTTT. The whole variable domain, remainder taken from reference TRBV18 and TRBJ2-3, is NAGVMQNPRHLVRRRGQEARLRCSPMKGHSHVYWYRQLPEEGLKFMVYLQKENIIDESGMPKERFSAEFPKEGPSILRIQQVVRGDSAAYFCASSPQGYTQYFGPGTRLTVL.

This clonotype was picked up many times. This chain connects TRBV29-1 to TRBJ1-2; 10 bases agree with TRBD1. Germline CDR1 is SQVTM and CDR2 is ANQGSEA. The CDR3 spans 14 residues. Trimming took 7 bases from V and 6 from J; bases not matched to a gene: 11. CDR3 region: CSAAGTGDRDGYTF. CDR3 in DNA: TGCAGCGCTGCCGGGACAGGGGATCGAGATGGCTACACCTTC.

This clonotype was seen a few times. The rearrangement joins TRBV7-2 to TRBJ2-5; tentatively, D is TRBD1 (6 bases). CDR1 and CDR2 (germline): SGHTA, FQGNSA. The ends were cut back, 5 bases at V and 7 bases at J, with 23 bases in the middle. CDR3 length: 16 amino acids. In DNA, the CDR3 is TGTGCCAGCAGCCCCGGCCGGCACAGGGTAAGGGGGACCCAGTACTTC. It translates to CASSPGRHRVRGTQYF.

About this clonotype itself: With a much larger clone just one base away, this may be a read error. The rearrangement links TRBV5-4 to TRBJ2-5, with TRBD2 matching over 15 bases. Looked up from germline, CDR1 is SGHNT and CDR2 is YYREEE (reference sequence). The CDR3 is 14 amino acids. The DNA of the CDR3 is TGTGCCAGTGGACTAGCGGGAGGGGTGGAGATCCAGTACTTC. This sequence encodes CASGLAGGVEIQYF.

For the CDR3, the DNA is TGTGCCAGTACCGCCCCCAGACTAGCGGGAGACCCGGCAGATACGCAGTATTTT. Its translation is CASTAPRLAGDPADTQYF. The chain joins TRBV19 to TRBJ2-3; TRBD2 agrees at 12 bases. The CDR3 covers 18 residues. CDR1 is LNHDA and CDR2 is SQIVND in the germline V gene (reference sequence). With 7 bases clipped from V and 4 bases from J, the junction kept 15 bases outside the gene matches.

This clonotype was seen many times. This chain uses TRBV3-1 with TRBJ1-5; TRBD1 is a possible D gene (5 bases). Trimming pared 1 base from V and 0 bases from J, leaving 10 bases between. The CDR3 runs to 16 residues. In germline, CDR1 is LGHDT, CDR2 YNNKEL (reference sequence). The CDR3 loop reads CASSQGTPYSNQPQHF. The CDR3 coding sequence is TGTGCCAGCAGCCAAGGGACACCCTATAGCAATCAGCCCCAGCATTTT.

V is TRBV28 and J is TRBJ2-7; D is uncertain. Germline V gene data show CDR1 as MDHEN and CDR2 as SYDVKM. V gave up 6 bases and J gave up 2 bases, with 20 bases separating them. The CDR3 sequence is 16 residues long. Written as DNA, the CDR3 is TGTGCCAGCAGCCAAAAGTCTTCGAGCGCGACCTACGAGCAGTACTTC. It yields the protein CASSQKSSSATYEQYF. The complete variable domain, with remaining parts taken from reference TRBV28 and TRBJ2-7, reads DVKVTQSSRYLVKRTGEKVFLECVQDMDHENMFWYRQDPGLGLRLIYFSYDVKMKEKGDIPEGYSVSREKKERFSLILESASTNQTSMYLCASSQKSSSATYEQYFGPGTRLTVT.

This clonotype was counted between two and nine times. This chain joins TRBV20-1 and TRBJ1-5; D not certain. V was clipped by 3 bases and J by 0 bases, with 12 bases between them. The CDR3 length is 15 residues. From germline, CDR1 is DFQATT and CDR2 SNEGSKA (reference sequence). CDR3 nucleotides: TGCAGTGCTAGTAGATTGGTGGTTAGCAATCAGCCCCAGCATTTT. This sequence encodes CSASRLVVSNQPQHF.

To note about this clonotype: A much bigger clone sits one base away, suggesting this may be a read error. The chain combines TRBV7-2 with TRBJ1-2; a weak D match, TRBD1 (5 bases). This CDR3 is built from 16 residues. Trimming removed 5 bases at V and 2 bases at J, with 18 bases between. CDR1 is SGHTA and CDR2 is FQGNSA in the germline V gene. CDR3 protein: CASSPSGGGENYGYTF. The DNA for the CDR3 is TGTGCCAGCAGCCCAAGTGGGGGGGGGGAGAACTATGGCTACACCTTC. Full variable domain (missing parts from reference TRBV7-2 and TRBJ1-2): GAGVSQSPSNKVTEKGKDVELRCDPISGHTALYWYRQSLGQGLEFLIYFQGNSAPDKSGLPSDRFSAERTGGSVSTLTIQRTQQEDSAVYLCASSPSGGGENYGYTFGSGTRLTVV.

CDR3 DNA sequence: TGTGCCAGCAGTGAGGGAGCGGGAGCCCAGTATTTT. Its translation: CASSEGAGAQYF. The rearrangement uses TRBV3-1 and TRBJ2-3; 8 positions match TRBD2. With V trimmed by 6 bases and J by 12 bases, 8 bases remained unmatched. Germline CDR1 reads LGHDT; CDR2 reads YNNKEL (reference sequence). CDR3 length: 12 amino acids.

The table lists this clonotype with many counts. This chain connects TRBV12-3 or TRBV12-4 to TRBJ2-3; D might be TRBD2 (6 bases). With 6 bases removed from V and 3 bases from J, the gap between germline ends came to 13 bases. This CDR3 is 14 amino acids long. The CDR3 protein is CASSDARETDTQYF. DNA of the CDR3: TGTGCCAGCAGCGATGCGCGGGAAACAGATACGCAGTATTTT.

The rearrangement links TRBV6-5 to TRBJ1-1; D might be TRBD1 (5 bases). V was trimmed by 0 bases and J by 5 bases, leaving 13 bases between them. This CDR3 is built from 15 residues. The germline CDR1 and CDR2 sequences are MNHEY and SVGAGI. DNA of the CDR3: TGTGCCAGCAGTTACTCTTTCGCTCGACAGACTGAAGCTTTCTTT. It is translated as CASSYSFARQTEAFF.

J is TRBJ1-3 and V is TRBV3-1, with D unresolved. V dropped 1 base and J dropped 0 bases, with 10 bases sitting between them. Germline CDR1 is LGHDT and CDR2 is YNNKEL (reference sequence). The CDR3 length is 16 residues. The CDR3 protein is CASSQVWQSSGNTIYF. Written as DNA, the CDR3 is TGTGCCAGCAGCCAAGTGTGGCAGAGCTCTGGAAACACCATATATTTT.

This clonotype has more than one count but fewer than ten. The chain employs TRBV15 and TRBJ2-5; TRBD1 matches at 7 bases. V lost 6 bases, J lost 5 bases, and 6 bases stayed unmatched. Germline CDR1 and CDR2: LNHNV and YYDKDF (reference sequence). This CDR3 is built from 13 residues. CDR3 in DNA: TGTGCCACCAGAGTCGGGACAGAGGAGACCCAGTACTTC. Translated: CATRVGTEETQYF.